This TCR beta chain was sequenced during a study of T cell responses to AZD1222 COVID-19 vaccine. Points from the study as a whole: Spike-specific TCR breadth rose after two AZD1222 doses, and depth rose as well. In all cases, repertoires were sampled only after the peak T cell response. Baseline seropositivity characterized only a handful of AZD1222 recipients.

The CDR3 length is 13 residues. V lost 2 bases and J 6 bases, leaving 11 bases between the germline ends. Germline V gives CDR1 MNHNS, CDR2 SASEGT. Profiled with immunoSEQ multiplex PCR; TCRdb holds only in-frame clones, not every one. Here the sample spans roughly 130,000 clones, around 90% being singletons. Points on this clone: Its matching antigen is unknown.

This sample comprised peripheral blood, obtained on day 0 of AZD1222 vaccination. The chain carries TRBV6-1 and TRBJ2-7; D is possibly TRBD1 (5 bases). This clonotype was sampled from an adult in good health. DNA of the CDR3: TGTGCCAGCAGTGAAACAGGCAGGCGCGAGCAGTACTTC. This encodes CASSETGRREQYF.